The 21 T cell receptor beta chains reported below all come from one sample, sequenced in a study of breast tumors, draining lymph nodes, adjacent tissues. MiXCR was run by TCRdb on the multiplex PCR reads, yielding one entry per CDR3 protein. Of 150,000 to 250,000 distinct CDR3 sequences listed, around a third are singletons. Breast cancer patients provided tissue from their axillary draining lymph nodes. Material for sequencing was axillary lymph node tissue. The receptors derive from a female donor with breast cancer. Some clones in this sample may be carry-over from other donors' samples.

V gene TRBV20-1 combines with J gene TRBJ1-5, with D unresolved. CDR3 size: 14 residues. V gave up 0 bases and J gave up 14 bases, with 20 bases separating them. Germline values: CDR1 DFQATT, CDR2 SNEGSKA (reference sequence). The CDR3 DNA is TGCAGTGCTAGAGATCGGGTTAGCGGGAGACCTGAGCATTTT. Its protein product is CSARDRVSGRPEHF.

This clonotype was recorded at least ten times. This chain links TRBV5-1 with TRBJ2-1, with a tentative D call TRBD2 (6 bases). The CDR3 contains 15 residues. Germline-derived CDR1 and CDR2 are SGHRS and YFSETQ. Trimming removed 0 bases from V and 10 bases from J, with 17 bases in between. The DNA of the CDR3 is TGCGCCAGCAGCTTGGTGACAGCGGGTCTGGTAGAGCAGTTCTTC. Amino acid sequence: CASSLVTAGLVEQFF.

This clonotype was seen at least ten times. CDR3 region: CASSPGTGGREKLFF. The CDR3 nucleotides read TGCGCCAGCAGCCCAGGGACAGGGGGACGGGAAAAACTGTTTTTT. V is TRBV5-1 and J is TRBJ1-4; 11 bases map to TRBD1. The CDR3 totals 15 residues. V shed 4 bases, J shed 8 bases, and the junction held 7 bases outside the gene matches. Germline lookup yields CDR1 SGHRS and CDR2 YFSETQ.

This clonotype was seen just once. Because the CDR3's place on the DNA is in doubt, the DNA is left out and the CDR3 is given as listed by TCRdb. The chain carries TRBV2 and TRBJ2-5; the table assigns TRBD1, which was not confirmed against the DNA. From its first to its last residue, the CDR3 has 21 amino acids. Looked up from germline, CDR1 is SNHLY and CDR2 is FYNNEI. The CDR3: CASNERGGADTQYFGPGTRYF.

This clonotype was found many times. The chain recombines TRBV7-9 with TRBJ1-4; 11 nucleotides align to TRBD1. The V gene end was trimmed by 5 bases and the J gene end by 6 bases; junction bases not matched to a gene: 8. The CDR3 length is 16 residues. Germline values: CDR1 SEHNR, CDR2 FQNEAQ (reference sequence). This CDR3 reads CASSMGQGGLHEKLFF. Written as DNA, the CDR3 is TGTGCCAGCAGCATGGGACAGGGGGGCCTTCATGAAAAACTGTTTTTT.

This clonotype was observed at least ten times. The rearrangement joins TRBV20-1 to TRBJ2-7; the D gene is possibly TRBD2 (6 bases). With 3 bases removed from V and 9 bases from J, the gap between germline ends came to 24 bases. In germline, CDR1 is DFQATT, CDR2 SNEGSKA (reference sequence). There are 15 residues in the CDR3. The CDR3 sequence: CSAREMGGIRNGQYF. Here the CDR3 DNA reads TGCAGTGCTAGGGAAATGGGGGGAATTCGGAACGGGCAGTACTTC.

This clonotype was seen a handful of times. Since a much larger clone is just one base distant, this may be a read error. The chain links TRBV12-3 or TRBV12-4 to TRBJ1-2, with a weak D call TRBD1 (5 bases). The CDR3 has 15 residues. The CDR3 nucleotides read TGTGCCAGCAGTTCCGGGGTCGGGGGAAACTATGGCCACACCTTC. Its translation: CASSSGVGGNYGHTF.

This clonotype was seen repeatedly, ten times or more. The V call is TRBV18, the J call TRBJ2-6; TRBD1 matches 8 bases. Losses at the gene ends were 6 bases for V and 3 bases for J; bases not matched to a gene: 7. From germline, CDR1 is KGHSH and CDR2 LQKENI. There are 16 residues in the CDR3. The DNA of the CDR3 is TGTGCCAGCTCGGGGCAGGGGGCGCGTGGGGCCAACGTCCTGACTTTC. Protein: CASSGQGARGANVLTF.

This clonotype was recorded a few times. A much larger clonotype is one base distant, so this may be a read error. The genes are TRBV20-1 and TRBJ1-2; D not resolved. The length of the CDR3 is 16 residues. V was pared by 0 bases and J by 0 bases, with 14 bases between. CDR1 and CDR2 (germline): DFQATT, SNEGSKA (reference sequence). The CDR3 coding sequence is TGCAGTGCTAGAGAGGCCAGATTAAGGACTAACTATGGCTACACCTTC. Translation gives CSAREARLRTNYGYTF.

Here the CDR3 DNA reads TGTGCCAGCAGCCCAAATGGGGGTTTGGGTTCACCCCTCCACTTT. Translating it yields CASSPNGGLGSPLHF. The chain employs TRBV3-1 and TRBJ1-6; a weak D match, TRBD1 (5 bases). The length of the CDR3 is 15 residues. The germline V gene has CDR1 LGHDT and CDR2 YNNKEL (reference sequence). V lost 4 bases to trimming and J lost 9 bases, with 16 bases between them.

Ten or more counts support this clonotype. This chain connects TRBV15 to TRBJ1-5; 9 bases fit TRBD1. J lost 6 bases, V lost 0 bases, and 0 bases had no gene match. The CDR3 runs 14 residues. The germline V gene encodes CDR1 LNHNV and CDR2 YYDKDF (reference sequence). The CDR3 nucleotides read TGTGCCACCAGCAGAGAACAGGGGGCTCAGCCCCAGCATTTT. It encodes CATSREQGAQPQHF.

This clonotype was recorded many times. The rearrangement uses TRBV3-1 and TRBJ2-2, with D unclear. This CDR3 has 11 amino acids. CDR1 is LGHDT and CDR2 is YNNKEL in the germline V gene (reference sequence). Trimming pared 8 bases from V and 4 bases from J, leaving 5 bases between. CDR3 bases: TGTGCCAGCTCCTCCACCGGGGAGCTGTTTTTT. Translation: CASSSTGELFF.

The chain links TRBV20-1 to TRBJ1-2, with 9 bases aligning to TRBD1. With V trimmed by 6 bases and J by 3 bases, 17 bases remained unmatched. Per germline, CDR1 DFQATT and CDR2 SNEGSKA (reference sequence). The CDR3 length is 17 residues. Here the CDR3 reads CSALPGTGTNEHYGYTF. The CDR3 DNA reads TGCAGTGCGCTTCCCGGGACAGGGACAAATGAGCACTATGGCTACACCTTC.

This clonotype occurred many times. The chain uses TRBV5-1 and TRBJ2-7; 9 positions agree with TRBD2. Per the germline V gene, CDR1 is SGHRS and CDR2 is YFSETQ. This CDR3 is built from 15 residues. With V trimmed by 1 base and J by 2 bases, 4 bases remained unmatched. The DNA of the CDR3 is TGCGCCAGCAGCTTGTCTAGCGGGGACACCTACGAGCAGTACTTC. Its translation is CASSLSSGDTYEQYF.

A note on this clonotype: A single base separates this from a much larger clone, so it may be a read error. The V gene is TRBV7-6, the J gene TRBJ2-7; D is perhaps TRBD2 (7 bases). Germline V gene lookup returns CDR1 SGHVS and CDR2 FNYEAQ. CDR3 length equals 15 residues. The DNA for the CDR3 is TGTGCCAGCAGCTTAGGGGGGGCCGGGGACTACGAGCAGCACTTC. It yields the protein CASSLGGAGDYEQHF.

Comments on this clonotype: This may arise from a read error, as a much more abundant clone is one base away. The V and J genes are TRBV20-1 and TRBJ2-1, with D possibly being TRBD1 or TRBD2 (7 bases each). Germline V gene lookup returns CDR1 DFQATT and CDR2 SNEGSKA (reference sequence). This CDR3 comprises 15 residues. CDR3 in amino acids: CSALRGGRTYDEQFF. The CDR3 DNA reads TGCAGTGCCCTCAGGGGGGGCCGGACCTACGATGAGCAGTTCTTC.

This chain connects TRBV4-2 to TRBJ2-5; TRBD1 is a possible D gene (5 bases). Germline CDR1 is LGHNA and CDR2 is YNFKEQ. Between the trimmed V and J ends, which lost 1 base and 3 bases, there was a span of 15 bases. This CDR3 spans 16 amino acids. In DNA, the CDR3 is TGTGCCAGCAGCCAAGTGGCGGTCGAAGGGGAAGAGACCCAGTACTTC. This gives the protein CASSQVAVEGEETQYF.

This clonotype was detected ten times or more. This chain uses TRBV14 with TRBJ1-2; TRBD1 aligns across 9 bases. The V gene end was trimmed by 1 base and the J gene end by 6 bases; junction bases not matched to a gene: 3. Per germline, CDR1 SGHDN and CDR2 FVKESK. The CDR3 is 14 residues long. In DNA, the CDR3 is TGTGCCAGCAGCCAAGGACAGGGGGTCGATGGCTACACCTTC. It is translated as CASSQGQGVDGYTF. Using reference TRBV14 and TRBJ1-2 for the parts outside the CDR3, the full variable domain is EAGVTQFPSHSVIEKGQTVTLRCDPISGHDNLYWYRRVMGKEIKFLLHFVKESKQDESGMPNNRFLAERTGGTYSTLKVQPAELEDSGVYFCASSQGQGVDGYTFGSGTRLTVV.

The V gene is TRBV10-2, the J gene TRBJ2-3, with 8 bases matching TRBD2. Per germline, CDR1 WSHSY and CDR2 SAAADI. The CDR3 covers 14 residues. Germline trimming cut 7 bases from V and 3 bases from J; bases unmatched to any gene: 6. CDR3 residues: CASKNSGKTDTQYF. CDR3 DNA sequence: TGCGCCAGCAAGAATAGCGGGAAGACAGATACGCAGTATTTT.

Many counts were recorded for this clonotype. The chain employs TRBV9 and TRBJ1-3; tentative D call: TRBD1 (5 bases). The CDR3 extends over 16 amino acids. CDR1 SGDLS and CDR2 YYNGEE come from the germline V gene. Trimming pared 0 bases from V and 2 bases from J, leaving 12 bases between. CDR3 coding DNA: TGTGCCAGCAGCGTAGCTTGGGGCAAGCCTGGAAACACCATATATTTT. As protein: CASSVAWGKPGNTIYF.

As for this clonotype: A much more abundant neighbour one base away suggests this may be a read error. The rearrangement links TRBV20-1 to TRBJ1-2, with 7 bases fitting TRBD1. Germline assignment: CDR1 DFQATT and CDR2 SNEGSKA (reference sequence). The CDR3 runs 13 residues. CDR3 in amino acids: CSASDRASYAYTF. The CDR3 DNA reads TGCAGTGCTAGTGACAGGGCGTCCTATGCCTACACCTTC.